A selection of T cell receptor beta chains follows, all from one sample in a study of blood T cell repertoires in COVID-19. Assay used: immunoSEQ multiplex PCR; TCRdb lists only in-frame clones, some missing. Among 99,000 or so clones listed, roughly nine tenths were seen once. The sequencing input was peripheral blood. Source of these receptors: a human donor in a cohort sampled during active COVID-19. CDR3s leave out the opening cysteine and the closing phenylalanine or tryptophan. Fields, in order: J gene, V gene, CDR3 protein.

TRBJ2-7 TRBV28 ASTSLGTAIYEQY
TRBJ2-1 TRBV25-1 ASSELAGALNEQF
TRBJ1-1 TRBV2 ASSGTGLRTEAF
TRBJ2-7 TRBV30 AWIMRRGKLYEQY
TRBJ2-5 TRBV5-4 ASSLLAGGRETQY
TRBJ1-1 TRBV28 ASTPNPGGAF
TRBJ2-3 TRBV3-1/TRBV3-2 ASSHGHEGATHSQVPDTQY
TRBJ1-2 TRBV3-1/TRBV3-2 ASSQARDYGYT
TRBJ2-7 TRBV7-9 ASSSSRDRDKQY
TRBJ2-5 TRBV7-2 ASSQGAGLETQY
TRBJ1-1 TRBV7-3 ASSLTPGGTEAF
TRBJ2-5 TRBV7-2 ASSLASGTGEKTQY
TRBJ1-2 TRBV4-3 ASSQDRTGVFWGYT
TRBJ2-3 TRBV7-8 ASSSQGGLAGGPLDTQY
TRBJ1-1 TRBV9 ASSVGYRGPEAGAF
TRBJ1-1 TRBV11-2 ASSWLQRGITGISTEAF
TRBJ1-6 TRBV2 AIGQGSSYNSPLH
TRBJ1-3 TRBV9 ASNTGGNGNTIY
TRBJ1-3 TRBV29-1 SAVETELSGNTIY
TRBJ1-3 TRBV19 ASSIQGESGNTIY
TRBJ2-1 TRBV28 ASSLGTSQRF
TRBJ1-1 TRBV5-4 ASSPLRADREAF
TRBJ1-2 TRBV7-9 ASSVKLTGGELYGYT
TRBJ2-5 TRBV7-9 ASSLSSVSETQY
TRBJ2-2 TRBV27 ASRARLRQNTGELF
TRBJ2-4 TRBV7-3 ASSLTPLDTAGIQY
TRBJ2-5 TRBV5-1 ASSTGEGETQY
TRBJ2-7 TRBV28 ASSAPRDSSRREQY
TRBJ2-1 TRBV10-3 AINHDRENEQF
TRBJ1-5 TRBV2 ASSPQGGGNQPQH
TRBJ2-1 TRBV5-6 ASSSSGRISYNEQF
TRBJ2-3 TRBV18 ASSPQTTDTQY
TRBJ1-1 TRBV5-1 ASSLLTGIEEAF
TRBJ2-1 TRBV4-3 ASSQDLIGDSSYNEQF
TRBJ1-5 TRBV24-1 ATAKSGESNQPQH
TRBJ2-7 TRBV6-6 ASSYVVIGETGEQY
TRBJ2-7 TRBV10-3 AIGTGETYEQY
TRBJ2-3 TRBV7-6 ASSLQESDTQY
TRBJ1-1 TRBV6-5 ASTPEENTEAF
TRBJ1-4 TRBV5-4 ASSQDQREKLF
TRBJ2-7 TRBV7-2 ASSLGALSYEQY
TRBJ1-1 TRBV5-6 ASSAGDSLRRAF
TRBJ2-7 TRBV11-2 ASSPGTGSAEQY
TRBJ2-7 TRBV9 ASSPTGLAVTYEQY
TRBJ2-1 TRBV7-3 ASSSDRGYNEQF
TRBJ1-1 TRBV6-6 ASSYYREGAF
TRBJ2-1 TRBV5-4 ASSLGGLNEQF
TRBJ2-6 TRBV5-4 ASSRRGRSGANVLT
TRBJ1-1 TRBV7-9 ASTPAGTGEAF
TRBJ2-3 TRBV5-1 ASKRGLVTDTQY
TRBJ1-1 TRBV19 ASRPGLMNTEAF
TRBJ2-1 TRBV7-8 ASSSPGTSSSYNEQF
TRBJ2-7 TRBV3-1/TRBV3-2 ASSRVDRVPPTREQY
TRBJ2-7 TRBV27 ASSSRDEQY
TRBJ2-5 TRBV9 ASSVGGWDTGLETQY
TRBJ1-1 TRBV5-1 ASSFRDMNTEAF
TRBJ1-5 TRBV3-1/TRBV3-2 ASSPQATGGMRNQPQH